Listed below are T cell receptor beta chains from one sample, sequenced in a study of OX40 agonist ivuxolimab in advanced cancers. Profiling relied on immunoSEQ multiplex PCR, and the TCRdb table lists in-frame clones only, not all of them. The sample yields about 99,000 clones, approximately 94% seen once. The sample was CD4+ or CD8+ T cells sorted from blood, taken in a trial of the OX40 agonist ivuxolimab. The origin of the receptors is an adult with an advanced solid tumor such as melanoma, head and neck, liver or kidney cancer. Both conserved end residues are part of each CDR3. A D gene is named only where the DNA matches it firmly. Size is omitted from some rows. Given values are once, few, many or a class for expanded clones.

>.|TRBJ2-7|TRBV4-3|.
CASSQDRAYEQYF
TGCGCCAGCAGCCAAGACAGGGCTTACGAGCAGTACTTC
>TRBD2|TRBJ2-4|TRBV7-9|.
CASSLHPGGAKNIQYF
TGTGCCAGCAGCCTCCACCCGGGGGGAGCCAAAAACATTCAGTACTTC
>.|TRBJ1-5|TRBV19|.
CASSWPGVQPQHF
TGTGCCAGTAGTTGGCCAGGGGTACAGCCCCAGCATTTT
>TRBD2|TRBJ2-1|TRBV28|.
CASSSSGGAGNEQFF
TGTGCCAGCAGTTCTAGCGGGGGGGCCGGGAATGAGCAGTTCTTC
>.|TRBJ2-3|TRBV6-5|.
CASSQTRDTQYF
TGTGCCAGCAGTCAGACCAGGGATACGCAGTATTTT
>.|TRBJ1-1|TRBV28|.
CASSFKGITEAFF
TGTGCCAGCAGTTTTAAGGGGATTACTGAAGCTTTCTTT
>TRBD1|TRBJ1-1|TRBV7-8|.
CASSETGTGILGMNTEAFF
TGTGCCAGCAGCGAAACCGGGACAGGGATTTTAGGTATGAACACTGAAGCTTTCTTT
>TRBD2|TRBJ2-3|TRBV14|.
CASSQVSGSGAYF
TGTGCCAGCAGCCAAGTTAGTGGGAGCGGGGCGTATTTT
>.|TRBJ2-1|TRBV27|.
CASSLNGINEQFF
TGTGCCAGCAGTTTGAATGGCATCAATGAGCAGTTCTTC
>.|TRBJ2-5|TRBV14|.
CASSPLAGSGQETQYF
TGTGCCAGCAGTCCCCTAGCCGGGAGTGGCCAAGAGACCCAGTACTTC
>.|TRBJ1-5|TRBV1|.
CTSSQDIQGGPNSNQPQHF
TGCACCAGCAGCCAAGATATACAGGGGGGCCCGAATAGCAATCAGCCCCAGCATTTT
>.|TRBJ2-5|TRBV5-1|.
CASSLVPASSGDQETQYF
TGCGCCAGCAGCTTGGTCCCCGCTTCTTCGGGGGACCAAGAGACCCAGTACTTC
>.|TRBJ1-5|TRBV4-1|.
CASSQDMSGFQPQHF
TGCGCCAGCAGCCAAGATATGTCGGGGTTTCAGCCCCAGCATTTT
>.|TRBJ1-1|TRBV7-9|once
CASSLSTLSAFF
TGTGCCAGCAGCTTAAGCACACTGTCAGCTTTCTTT
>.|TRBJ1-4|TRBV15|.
CATSPASEEEKLFF
TGTGCCACCTCTCCGGCCAGTGAAGAGGAAAAACTGTTTTTT
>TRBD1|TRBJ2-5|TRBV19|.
CASRTGEETQYF
TGTGCCAGCCGGACAGGCGAAGAGACCCAGTACTTC
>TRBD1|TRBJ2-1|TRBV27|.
CASSFQGVYNEQFF
TGTGCCAGCAGTTTCCAGGGGGTATACAATGAGCAGTTCTTC
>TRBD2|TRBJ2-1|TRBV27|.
CASSPSGGGLVGEQFF
TGTGCCAGCAGCCCCTCCGGCGGCGGACTAGTCGGTGAGCAGTTCTTC
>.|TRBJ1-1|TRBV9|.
CASTKGGKNTEAFF
TGTGCCAGCACCAAGGGGGGGAAGAACACTGAAGCTTTCTTT
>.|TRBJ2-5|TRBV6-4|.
CASSDVTFRDPNETQYF
TGTGCCAGCAGTGACGTGACATTCAGAGACCCAAACGAGACCCAGTACTTC
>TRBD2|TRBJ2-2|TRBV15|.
CATSREGTSFSGELFF
TGTGCCACCAGCAGAGAAGGGACTAGCTTTTCCGGGGAGCTGTTTTTT
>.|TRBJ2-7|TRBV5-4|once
CASSLAGGTIGAVYEQYF
TGTGCCAGCAGCTTGGCCGGGGGGACAATCGGGGCCGTATACGAGCAGTACTTC
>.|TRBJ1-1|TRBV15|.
CATSRIPPGAKAEAFF
TGTGCCACCAGCAGAATACCCCCAGGTGCGAAGGCTGAAGCTTTCTTT
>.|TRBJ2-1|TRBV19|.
CASSININEQFF
TGTGCCAGTAGTATTAATATCAATGAGCAGTTCTTC
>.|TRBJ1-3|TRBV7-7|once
CASSSPGEPGNTIYF
TGTGCCAGCAGCTCCCCGGGGGAACCTGGAAACACCATATATTTT
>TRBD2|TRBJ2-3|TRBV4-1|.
CASSQATSGGALGTDTQYF
TGCGCCAGCAGCCAAGCGACTAGCGGGGGGGCTCTGGGCACAGATACGCAGTATTTT
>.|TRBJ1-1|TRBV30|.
CAWSSSWGTEAFF
TGTGCCTGGAGTAGCTCATGGGGTACTGAAGCTTTCTTT
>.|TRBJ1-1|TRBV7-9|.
CASSYREGPVDAEAFF
TGTGCCAGCAGCTACCGAGAGGGGCCCGTCGACGCTGAAGCTTTCTTT
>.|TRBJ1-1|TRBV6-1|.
CASWGNTEAFF
TGTGCCAGCTGGGGGAACACTGAAGCTTTCTTT
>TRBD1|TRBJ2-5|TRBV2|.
CASSDGIGTGEQQETQYF
TGTGCCAGCAGTGATGGAATTGGGACAGGGGAACAACAAGAGACCCAGTACTTC
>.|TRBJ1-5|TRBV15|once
CATGGGDQPQHF
TGTGCCACCGGCGGGGGGGATCAGCCCCAGCATTTT
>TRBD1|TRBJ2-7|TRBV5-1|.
CASRGQNYEQYF
TGCGCCAGCCGGGGACAGAACTACGAGCAGTACTTC
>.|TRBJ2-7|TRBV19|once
CASSPLTAGYEQYF
TGTGCCAGTAGCCCTCTCACGGCTGGCTACGAGCAGTACTTC
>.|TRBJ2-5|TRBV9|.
CASSEVQETQYF
TGTGCCAGCAGCGAGGTCCAAGAGACCCAGTACTTC
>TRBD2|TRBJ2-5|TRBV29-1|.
CSVVLAGFQETQYF
TGCAGCGTTGTACTAGCGGGGTTCCAAGAGACCCAGTACTTC
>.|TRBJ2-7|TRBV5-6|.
CASSFWTVSYEQYF
TGTGCCAGCAGCTTCTGGACAGTTTCCTACGAGCAGTACTTC
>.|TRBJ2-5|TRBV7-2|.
CASSPQETYQETQYF
TGTGCCAGCAGCCCACAGGAGACGTACCAAGAGACCCAGTACTTC
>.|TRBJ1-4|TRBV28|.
CASSHLRHEKLFF
TGTGCCAGCAGTCATCTCAGACACGAAAAACTGTTTTTT
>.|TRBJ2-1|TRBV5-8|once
CASSLEAVSTYNEQFF
TGTGCCAGCAGCTTGGAAGCGGTTAGCACCTACAATGAGCAGTTCTTC
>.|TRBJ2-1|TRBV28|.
CASSRPTGTVYNEQFF
TGTGCCAGCAGTCGACCGACCGGGACGGTTTACAATGAGCAGTTCTTC
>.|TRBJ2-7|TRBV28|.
CASSLIPRRREAYEQYF
TGTGCCAGCAGTTTAATCCCCCGGAGACGGGAAGCCTACGAGCAGTACTTC
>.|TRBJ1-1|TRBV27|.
CASSWDGNTEAFF
TGTGCCAGCAGTTGGGACGGGAACACTGAAGCTTTCTTT
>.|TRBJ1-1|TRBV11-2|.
CASSSTGWNTEAFF
TGTGCCAGCAGCTCCACTGGATGGAACACTGAAGCTTTCTTT
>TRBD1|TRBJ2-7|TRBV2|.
CASRGTGGYEQYF
TGTGCCAGCAGGGGGACAGGGGGGTACGAGCAGTACTTC
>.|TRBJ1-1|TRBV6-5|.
CASSYSKGHTEAFF
TGTGCCAGCAGTTACTCGAAGGGGCACACTGAAGCTTTCTTT
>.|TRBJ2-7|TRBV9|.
CASSAGTLSYEQYF
TGTGCCAGCAGCGCCGGGACACTCTCCTACGAGCAGTACTTC
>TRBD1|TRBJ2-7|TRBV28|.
CASSPTGDGYEQYF
TGTGCCAGCAGTCCCACAGGGGACGGCTACGAGCAGTACTTC
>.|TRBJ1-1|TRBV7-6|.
CASSSSRLGDTEAFF
TGTGCCAGCAGCTCATCCCGGTTGGGGGACACTGAAGCTTTCTTT
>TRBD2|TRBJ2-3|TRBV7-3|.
CASRAGGTDTQYF
TGTGCCAGCAGGGCGGGGGGCACAGATACGCAGTATTTT
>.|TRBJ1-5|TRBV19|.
CASSIEDRNNQPQHF
TGTGCCAGTAGTATAGAGGACAGAAACAATCAGCCCCAGCATTTT
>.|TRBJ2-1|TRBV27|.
CASGGYISQFF
TGTGCCAGCGGGGGATACATCTCACAGTTCTTC
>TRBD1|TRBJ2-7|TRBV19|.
CASSNGTGLIYEQYF
TGTGCCAGTAGTAATGGGACAGGACTAATCTACGAGCAGTACTTC
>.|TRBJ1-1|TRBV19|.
CASRQGGLLEAFF
TGTGCCAGTAGACAAGGGGGACTGCTCGAAGCTTTCTTT
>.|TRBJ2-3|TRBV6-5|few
CASSYLDSFTDTQYF
TGTGCCAGCAGTTACTTGGACAGTTTCACAGATACGCAGTATTTT
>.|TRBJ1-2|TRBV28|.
CASSLIGDGGYTF
TGTGCCAGCAGTTTGATAGGGGACGGAGGCTACACCTTC